This T cell receptor (beta chain) was sequenced for a study of blood T cells in healthy people across ages. Together with a sample-barcoded 5' primer, a J-beta primer mix was included in a second PCR lasting about 6 to 12 cycles. TCRdb re-derived calls from the 5' RACE reads in MiXCR, one entry per CDR3 protein. Of approximately 320,000 distinct CDR3 sequences in the sample, roughly 26% were seen once. Trimming took off 5 bases at V and 4 bases at J, with 8 bases between the two ends. The CDR3 is 12 residues long. Germline values: CDR1 MDHEN, CDR2 SYDVKM. The chain uses TRBV28 and TRBJ2-5; no reliable D call. This TCR derives from a woman between 65 and 79 years old in good health. Sequences were obtained from blood. The CDR3 bases are TGTGCCAGCAGTATACAAACAGAGACCCAGTACTTC. It codes for CASSIQTETQYF.